This T cell receptor (beta chain) is from a study of post-analysis software for immune sequencing data. Points from the study as a whole: TRBV segments more frequent in patients than in controls numbered roughly 5 and included TRBV5-6, TRBV5-1 and TRBV20-1. Under F measure analysis, samples from one preparation batch co-clustered strongly.

For this clonotype: The antigen remains unidentified.

V lost 4 bases and J lost 0, with 14 bases in between. The CDR3 length is 16 residues. Germline-derived CDR1 and CDR2 are SGHRS and YFSETQ. Built from TCR beta cDNA, the libraries had unique molecular identifiers in them. A single record per CDR3 protein comes from TCRdb applying MiXCR to the PCR reads. The table lists roughly 580,000 distinct CDR3 sequences, around 40% of them singletons, with roughly 1.7% in the top ten. Material for sequencing was blood. The chain joins TRBV5-1 to TRBJ2-1; D might be TRBD1 or TRBD2, each matching 5 bases. This TCR was sampled from a girl between 10 and 17 years old with multiple sclerosis. The CDR3 DNA reads as TGCGCCAGCAGCCCCGGGTGGGGGAGCTCCTACAATGAGCAGTTCTTC. The encoded protein is CASSPGWGSSYNEQFF.